These T cell receptor beta chains were read from a single sample in a study of cytomegalovirus exposure and HLA in healthy donors. Assay used: immunoSEQ multiplex PCR; TCRdb lists only in-frame clones, some missing. The repertoire holds about 73,000 clones, with roughly 75% as singletons. The sequenced sample was PBMCs. The source of these receptors is a male donor in good health and CMV-seronegative. Both conserved end residues are part of each CDR3. A D gene is named only where the DNA matches it firmly. Clone size is given for some rows only: seen once, a few or many times, or a class if the clone is expanded.

CDR3aa	CDR3nt	v_gene	abundance	j_gene	d_gene
CASSRTQQQGVMNSPLHF	TGTGCCAGCAGCCGCACACAACAGCAGGGGGTCATGAATTCACCCCTCCACTTT	TRBV2	.	TRBJ1-6	TRBD1
CASSKDRGEEKLFF	TGTGCCAGCTCAAAGGACAGGGGCGAGGAAAAACTGTTTTTT	TRBV18	.	TRBJ1-4	TRBD1
CATSRDIAPQYNEQFF	TGTGCCACCAGCAGAGACATAGCCCCCCAATACAATGAGCAGTTCTTC	TRBV15	.	TRBJ2-1	.
CSVEDSGRGNEQFF	TGCAGCGTTGAGGATAGCGGGAGAGGCAATGAGCAGTTCTTC	TRBV29-1	.	TRBJ2-1	TRBD2
CAIRRENTIYF	TGTGCCATCAGGAGAGAAAACACCATATATTTT	TRBV10-3	few	TRBJ1-3	.
CAWSRGLAGEETQYF	TGTGCCTGGAGCAGGGGACTAGCGGGGGAAGAGACCCAGTACTTC	TRBV30	.	TRBJ2-5	TRBD2
CASSLTRTSETQYF	TGTGCCAGCAGCCTGACTAGGACTTCAGAGACCCAGTACTTC	TRBV6-1	.	TRBJ2-5	.
CASSLSPFGNTIYF	TGTGCCAGCAGTTTATCTCCTTTTGGAAACACCATATATTTT	TRBV27	.	TRBJ1-3	.
CASSPGGTNQPQHF	TGTGCCAGCAGCCCCGGCGGCACCAATCAGCCCCAGCATTTT	TRBV28	.	TRBJ1-5	.
CASSYRTSGHNEQFF	TGTGCCAGCAGTTACAGGACTAGCGGGCACAATGAGCAGTTCTTC	TRBV6-5	.	TRBJ2-1	TRBD2
CASSIDRVRGYTF	TGTGCCAGTAGTATTGACAGGGTGCGTGGCTACACCTTC	TRBV19	once	TRBJ1-2	TRBD1
CASSGSTLQGYNSPLHF	TGTGCCAGCAGTGGATCCACTTTACAGGGGTATAATTCACCCCTCCACTTT	TRBV25-1	few	TRBJ1-6	TRBD1